The 17 T cell receptor beta chains reported below all come from one sample, sequenced in a study of cytomegalovirus exposure and HLA in healthy donors. The PCR contained 60 Vbeta and 13 Jbeta primers. Sequencing used immunoSEQ multiplex PCR; TCRdb keeps in-frame clones, though not all of them. Of nearly 110,000 clones in the sample, about two thirds are singletons; the top ten hold 0.79%. Sequences were obtained from PBMCs. Receptors originate from a boy younger than 18 in good health and CMV-seronegative.

The chain employs TRBV9 and TRBJ1-2; 12 bases fit TRBD1. Germline V gene data show CDR1 as SGDLS and CDR2 as YYNGEE. The CDR3 is 14 residues long. V lost 3 bases, J lost 7 bases, and 4 bases stayed unmatched. DNA of the CDR3: TGTGCCAGCAGCGCCGGGACAGGGGGCTTTGGCTACACCTTC. Protein product: CASSAGTGGFGYTF.

This chain uses TRBV15 with TRBJ2-3, with D possibly matching TRBD2 (5 bases). V shed 0 bases and J shed 6 bases, with 10 bases lying between them. CDR3 length equals 14 residues. CDR1 is LNHNV, CDR2 YYDKDF, per germline (reference sequence). Here the CDR3 DNA reads TGTGCCACCAGCAGAGATCGGGGTTCGGATACGCAGTATTTT. Protein sequence: CATSRDRGSDTQYF.

This chain uses TRBV9 with TRBJ1-2; 7 bases align to TRBD1. The CDR3 totals 16 residues. Losses at the gene ends were 3 bases for V and 0 bases for J; bases not matched to a gene: 8. Per germline, CDR1 SGDLS and CDR2 YYNGEE. Here the CDR3 reads CASSASGTAANYGYTF. The DNA of the CDR3 is TGTGCCAGCAGCGCTTCCGGGACAGCGGCTAACTATGGCTACACCTTC.

The J gene is TRBJ2-5, the V gene TRBV20-1; D remains unclear. Germline CDR1 DFQATT, CDR2 SNEGSKA (reference sequence). This CDR3 spans 11 amino acids. The V end was cut by 1 base, the J end by 5 bases, with 5 bases between. For the CDR3, the DNA is TGCAGTGCTAGAGTTAGTGAGACCCAGTACTTC. Translating it yields CSARVSETQYF.

The chain recombines TRBV7-2 with TRBJ2-7; 9 bases are shared with TRBD1. After removal of 1 base from V and 3 bases from J, the junction contained 4 bases not matched to a gene. CDR1 and CDR2 from the germline V gene are SGHTA and FQGNSA. This CDR3 has 15 amino acids. CDR3 amino acids: CASSLVTGGNYEQYF. CDR3 in DNA: TGTGCCAGCAGCTTAGTCACAGGGGGCAACTACGAGCAGTACTTC.

The chain is built from TRBV10-3 and TRBJ1-5, with 9 bases aligning to TRBD1. This CDR3 has 13 amino acids. V lost 10 bases to trimming and J lost 5 bases; unmatched junction nucleotides: 6. Germline CDR1 reads ENHRY; CDR2 reads SYGVKD. CDR3 coding DNA: TGTGCCAGCAACAGGGGGCTAGATCAGCCCCAGCATTTT. Residues: CASNRGLDQPQHF.

Comment on this clone: One junction end disagrees with the germline gene, perhaps due to a read error. The chain joins TRBV25-1 to TRBJ2-3, with 12 bases fitting TRBD2. Germline V gene data show CDR1 as MGHDK and CDR2 as SYGVNS. The CDR3 totals 15 residues. CDR3 bases: TGTGCCGGCAGAGCTAGCGGGAGGGCCTCAGATACGCAGTATTTT. Translated, it gives CAGRASGRASDTQYF.

Note on this clone: Other nucleotide sequences from this sample produce the same CDR3. The chain combines TRBV30 with TRBJ1-3; D remains ambiguous. The ends were cut back, 0 bases at V and 8 bases at J, with 23 bases in the middle. Per the germline V gene, CDR1 is GTSNPN and CDR2 is SVGIG (reference sequence). CDR3 length equals 17 residues. The CDR3 sequence: CAWSVLWWAPKGDTIYF. The CDR3 DNA reads as TGTGCCTGGAGTGTGCTTTGGTGGGCCCCCAAGGGAGACACCATATATTTT.

The gene calls are TRBV2 and TRBJ2-7; 8 nucleotides align to TRBD2. CDR3 size: 15 residues. The junction had 7 bases not matched to a gene; V was cut back by 6 bases and J by 0 bases. Germline V CDR1 and CDR2: SNHLY, FYNNEI. The CDR3 sequence is CASSTQRGSSYEQYF. DNA of the CDR3: TGTGCCAGCAGCACCCAGCGGGGGAGCTCCTACGAGCAGTACTTC.

The V and J genes are TRBV5-1 and TRBJ2-7; a possible D gene is TRBD1 (5 bases). This CDR3 contains 15 residues. With 1 base removed from V and 5 bases from J, the gap between germline ends came to 16 bases. Germline V gene lookup returns CDR1 SGHRS and CDR2 YFSETQ. The CDR3 reads CASSLRAGYGNEQYF. DNA of the CDR3: TGCGCCAGCAGCTTGAGGGCAGGGTATGGAAACGAGCAGTACTTC.

The chain combines TRBV5-1 with TRBJ1-1; no clear D. Trimming stripped 2 bases from V and 0 bases from J, with 14 bases between. CDR3 length: 16 residues. Germline values: CDR1 SGHRS, CDR2 YFSETQ. The CDR3 reads CASSFGRRTLNTEAFF. CDR3 nucleotide sequence: TGCGCCAGCAGCTTTGGACGGCGGACTTTGAACACTGAAGCTTTCTTT.

The chain has TRBV7-9 and TRBJ1-2; 7 positions match TRBD1. The CDR3 contains 16 residues. The V segment lost 0 bases and the J segment 0 bases; nucleotides outside the gene matches: 4. Germline lookup yields CDR1 SEHNR and CDR2 FQNEAQ (reference sequence). The CDR3: CASSLAWDRTNYGYTF. The CDR3, as DNA: TGTGCCAGCAGCTTAGCTTGGGACAGAACTAACTATGGCTACACCTTC.

This clone was counted only a few times. The chain has TRBV7-3 and TRBJ2-1; D may be TRBD1 (7 bases). The CDR3 totals 15 residues. The ends were cut back, 4 bases at V and 6 bases at J, with 16 bases in the middle. Germline CDR1 reads SGHTA; CDR2 reads FQGTGA. The CDR3 bases are TGTGCCAGCAGCTCTCCAGGGGGGAGTGGCAATGAGCAGTTCTTC. It is translated as CASSSPGGSGNEQFF.

In this sample, this clone turned up a few times. This chain links TRBV19 with TRBJ2-2, with 8 bases fitting TRBD1. This CDR3 has 15 residues. V was pared by 5 bases and J by 4 bases, with 6 bases of the junction left unmatched. The germline V gene has CDR1 LNHDA and CDR2 SQIVND (reference sequence). The CDR3 here is CASSQRTGFTGELFF. The CDR3 bases are TGTGCCAGTAGTCAGAGGACAGGGTTCACCGGGGAGCTGTTTTTT.

The V gene is TRBV7-2, the J gene TRBJ2-2; 9 bases agree with TRBD1. Germline V CDR1 and CDR2: SGHTA, FQGNSA. This CDR3 spans 17 amino acids. The V gene end was trimmed by 5 bases and the J gene end by 1 base; junction bases not matched to a gene: 8. Written as DNA, the CDR3 is TGTGCCAGCAGCAGGATACCGGGACAGGGGAACACCGGGGAGCTGTTTTTT. This codes for CASSRIPGQGNTGELFF.

This clone was counted between two and nine times. CDR3 sequence reads: CAISEDRGRTEAFF. Written as DNA, the CDR3 is TGTGCCATCAGTGAGGACAGGGGGAGGACTGAAGCTTTCTTT. V is TRBV10-3 and J is TRBJ1-1; 9 nucleotides line up with TRBD1. The germline gives CDR1 ENHRY, CDR2 SYGVKD. The trim removed 2 bases at V and 5 bases at J, leaving 3 bases unmatched. This CDR3 contains 14 residues.

This chain links TRBV5-8 with TRBJ1-3, with D maybe TRBD1 (6 bases). CDR1 is SGHTS and CDR2 is YDEGEE in the germline V gene. V lost 0 bases and J 0 bases, leaving 7 bases between the germline ends. The CDR3 loop spans 15 amino acids. CDR3 residues: CASSLGTVSGNTIYF. The CDR3 DNA reads as TGTGCCAGCAGCTTGGGGACAGTCTCTGGAAACACCATATATTTT. Using reference TRBV5-8 and TRBJ1-3 for the parts outside the CDR3, the full variable domain is EAGVTQSPTHLIKTRGQQATLRCSPISGHTSVYWYQQALGLGLQFLLWYDEGEERNRGNFPPRFSGRQFPNYSSELNVNALELEDSALYLCASSLGTVSGNTIYFGEGSWLTVV.